This entry concerns a single TCR beta chain. Indicated time point: baseline, week 1 (first vaccination visit). The treatment was: pre-vaccination baseline after standard-of-care therapy. The data were obtained in a study of a mutant IDH1 vaccine in newly diagnosed glioma. Here immunoSEQ multiplex PCR was the method, and the copy in TCRdb shows in-frame clones only, minus some. The sample has around 99,000 clones, about 82% seen once. The CDR3 is made up of 15 amino acids. Germline-derived CDR1 and CDR2 are MNHEY and SVGAGI. V was pared by 5 bases and J by 7 bases, with 7 bases of the junction left unmatched.

This clonotype originated in a man aged 35-49 years with glioma. The sequences come from PBMCs, collected from a glioma patient treated with radiotherapy, temozolomide or both. The chain links TRBV6-5 to TRBJ1-6; 8 bases align to TRBD1. CDR3 coding DNA: TGTGCCAGCAGTGGATGGAGACAGGGGAATTCACCCCTCCACTTT. Encoded protein: CASSGWRQGNSPLHF.